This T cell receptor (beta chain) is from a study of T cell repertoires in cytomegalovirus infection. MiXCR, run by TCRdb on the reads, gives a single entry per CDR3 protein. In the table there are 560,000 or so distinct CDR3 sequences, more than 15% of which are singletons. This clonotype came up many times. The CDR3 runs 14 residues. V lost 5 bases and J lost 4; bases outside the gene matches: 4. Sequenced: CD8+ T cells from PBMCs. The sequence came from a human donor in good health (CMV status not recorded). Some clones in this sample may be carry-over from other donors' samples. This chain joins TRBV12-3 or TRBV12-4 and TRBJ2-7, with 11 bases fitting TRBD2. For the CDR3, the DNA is TGTGCCAGCAGTCTCCGGACTAGCGGGTACGAGCAGTACTTC. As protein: CASSLRTSGYEQYF.